The present T cell receptor beta chain was sequenced within a study of CD8 T cells in Susac syndrome. cDNA came from roughly 0.53 to 1 ug RNA primed by random hexamers. By means of immunoSEQ multiplex PCR, TCR beta CDR3 spanning 54 Vbeta and 13 Jbeta underwent amplification. From the immunoSEQ multiplex PCR reads, TCRdb called clonotypes with MiXCR, one entry per CDR3 protein. The sample includes approximately 120,000 distinct CDR3 sequences, more than 80% of them seen just once. Germline CDR1 is SGHRS and CDR2 is YFSETQ. This CDR3 region has 16 residues. J was trimmed by 2 bases and V by 0 bases; bases with no gene match: 8. CD8+ and CD4+ T cells taken from blood had their TCR beta sequenced. The patients serving as multiple sclerosis controls were treatment-naive. They had stable or active relapsing-remitting disease and fulfilled revised McDonald criteria. Negative isolation was applied to CD8+ and CD4+ T cells, and FACS enrichment was applied to TEMRA cells.

Sequencing was carried out using CD8+ T cells from PBMCs. The chain employs TRBV5-1 and TRBJ2-7, with 7 bases identical to TRBD1. The sequence was collected from a human donor with multiple sclerosis. The CDR3 nucleotides are TGCGCCAGCAGCTTGGGGGAACAGGGGATTACCTACGAGCAGTACTTC. Protein sequence: CASSLGEQGITYEQYF.